One and the same sample provided the 27 T cell receptor beta chains below, sequenced in a study of control samples from healthy donors and cancer patients. Some clones are missing from TCRdb's copy, which holds only in-frame ones; the method was immunoSEQ multiplex PCR. The data show roughly 50,000 clones, 90% to 95% seen once. Sequenced input: blood. The receptors were sampled from a man aged 30-40 years in good health.

The table lists this clone with a few counts. The chain joins TRBV12-3 or TRBV12-4 to TRBJ2-1; D is undetermined. This CDR3 spans 13 amino acids. Trimming removed 7 bases from V and 7 bases from J, with 14 bases in between. In nucleotides, the CDR3 is TGTGCCAGCAACTTAAGGGTGGAAAATGAGCAGTTCTTC. This encodes CASNLRVENEQFF.

V and J are TRBV7-8 and TRBJ2-7, with D unclear. Germline V gives CDR1 SGHVS, CDR2 FQNEAQ. Trimming removed 2 bases from V and 7 bases from J, with 9 bases in between. This CDR3 comprises 12 residues. CDR3 DNA: TGTGCCAGCAGCTTAAGGAAGGGAGAGCAGTACTTC. Translation: CASSLRKGEQYF.

The chain links TRBV7-3 to TRBJ1-1; D is possibly TRBD1 (5 bases). Germline-derived CDR1 and CDR2 are SGHTA and FQGTGA. This CDR3 is 16 amino acids long. V was clipped by 2 bases and J by 1 base, with 14 bases between them. CDR3 sequence: CASSLQGYVGNTEAFF. The CDR3 DNA reads TGTGCCAGCAGCTTACAGGGATACGTTGGGAACACTGAAGCTTTCTTT.

CDR3 amino acids: CASSRNNEQFF. For the CDR3, the DNA is TGTGCCAGCAGTCGAAACAATGAGCAGTTCTTC. The V call is TRBV28, the J call TRBJ2-1, with D hard to call. Germline-derived CDR1 and CDR2 are MDHEN and SYDVKM. There are 11 residues in the CDR3. V was cut by 5 bases and J by 5 bases, with 4 bases left in between.

This clone appeared a few times. V gene TRBV6-5 combines with J gene TRBJ1-2; TRBD1 might be the D (5 bases). In germline, CDR1 is MNHEY, CDR2 SVGAGI. This CDR3 has 12 amino acids. The V end was cut by 6 bases, the J end by 7 bases, with 12 bases between. The CDR3 region has the DNA TGTGCCAGCAGCCCCGGGGGGTTTGGCTACACCTTC. This sequence encodes CASSPGGFGYTF.

The chain has TRBV4-1 and TRBJ1-2, with a weak D call TRBD1 (5 bases). The CDR3 loop spans 17 amino acids. Germline V gene data show CDR1 as MGHRA and CDR2 as YSYEKL. Trimming stripped 1 base from V and 5 bases from J, with 20 bases between. CDR3 in amino acids: CASSQGSRGVVRYGYTF. CDR3 bases: TGCGCCAGCAGCCAAGGCTCCCGAGGGGTCGTGAGGTATGGCTACACCTTC.

The V call is TRBV5-8, the J call TRBJ1-5; tentatively, D is TRBD1 (5 bases). This CDR3 spans 17 amino acids. Germline CDR1 SGHTS, CDR2 YDEGEE. The CDR3 spells CEGVGGGPYMSNQPQHF. In DNA, the CDR3 is TGTGAAGGGGTGGGGGGAGGCCCCTATATGAGCAATCAGCCCCAGCATTTT.

The V gene is TRBV13, the J gene TRBJ2-7; 10 nucleotides match TRBD2. V shed 3 bases and J 2 bases; nucleotides not matched to a gene: 7. The germline CDR1 and CDR2 sequences are PRHDT and FYEKMQ (reference sequence). This CDR3 has 16 residues. CDR3 sequence reads: CASSLSLAGVAYEQYF. CDR3 in DNA: TGTGCCAGCAGCTTGTCCCTAGCGGGAGTCGCCTACGAGCAGTACTTC.

The CDR3 loop reads CASSPPFGKGNTIYF. The DNA for the CDR3 is TGTGCCAGCAGCCCCCCCTTTGGGAAAGGAAACACCATATATTTT. V and J are TRBV9 and TRBJ1-3; D remains ambiguous. The CDR3 extends over 15 amino acids. Germline V lookup: CDR1 SGDLS, CDR2 YYNGEE. The germline V and J ends were trimmed by 4 bases and 4 bases, with 15 bases remaining between them.

The chain is built from TRBV6-5 and TRBJ1-3, with D unclear. The V and J ends lost 5 bases and 3 bases respectively, with 11 bases between them. Germline CDR1 and CDR2: MNHEY and SVGAGI. This CDR3 contains 14 residues. The CDR3 loop reads CASSPRTIGNTIYF. CDR3 nucleotide sequence: TGTGCCAGCAGTCCAAGGACTATTGGAAACACCATATATTTT.

V is TRBV12-5 and J is TRBJ2-2; D might be TRBD2 (6 bases). This CDR3 comprises 17 residues. Trimming took 1 base from V and 8 from J, leaving 20 bases between them. Germline CDR1 is LGHNT and CDR2 is FRNRAP. The CDR3 here is CASGLGGTPVVTGELFF. The CDR3 DNA is TGTGCTAGTGGTTTGGGCGGGACCCCGGTGGTGACTGGGGAGCTGTTTTTT.

The V and J genes are TRBV27 and TRBJ2-7; maybe TRBD1 (6 bases). The CDR3 is 14 amino acids. Between the trimmed V and J ends, which lost 10 bases and 2 bases, there was a span of 18 bases. Germline V gene lookup returns CDR1 MNHEY and CDR2 SMNVEV (reference sequence). For the CDR3, the DNA is TGTGCCACCAGGGGAATTGGTACCCCCTACGAGCAGTACTTC. As protein: CATRGIGTPYEQYF.

The chain has TRBV5-4 and TRBJ1-2; the D is unclear. V dropped 7 bases and J dropped 8 bases, with 15 bases sitting between them. CDR1 SGHNT and CDR2 YYREEE come from the germline V gene (reference sequence). CDR3 length: 12 amino acids. CDR3: CASGSEVGGYTF. CDR3 DNA: TGTGCCAGCGGGTCCGAGGTGGGGGGCTACACCTTC.

This clone was found a few times. The genes are TRBV25-1 and TRBJ2-1; no firm D call. The germline gives CDR1 MGHDK, CDR2 SYGVNS. Trimming removed 4 bases at V and 7 bases at J, with 5 bases between. The CDR3 spans 11 residues. CDR3 residues: CASSAENEQFF. The DNA for the CDR3 is TGTGCCAGCAGTGCCGAGAATGAGCAGTTCTTC. Complete variable domain (other parts from reference TRBV25-1 and TRBJ2-1): EADIYQTPRYLVIGTGKKITLECSQTMGHDKMYWYQQDPGMELHLIHYSYGVNSTEKGDLSSESTVSRIRTEHFPLTLESARPSHTSQYLCASSAENEQFFGPGTRLTVL.

V is TRBV30 and J is TRBJ1-3; TRBD1 might be the D (6 bases). Trimming took off 6 bases at V and 0 bases at J, with 12 bases between the two ends. The CDR3 has 14 amino acids. Looked up from germline, CDR1 is GTSNPN and CDR2 is SVGIG (reference sequence). In DNA form, the CDR3 reads TGTGCCTGCCCGGGACACAACTCTGGAAACACCATATATTTT. It translates to CACPGHNSGNTIYF.

This chain connects TRBV24-1 to TRBJ2-1; unclear D gene. V was cut by 1 base and J by 0 bases, with 9 bases left in between. Per germline, CDR1 KGHDR and CDR2 SFDVKD. The CDR3 has 16 residues. The CDR3 nucleotides are TGTGCCACCAGTGATTTAGGCGTGAGCTCCTACAATGAGCAGTTCTTC. Translated: CATSDLGVSSYNEQFF.

The chain links TRBV4-2 to TRBJ1-5; maybe TRBD1 (6 bases). The ends were cut back, 1 base at V and 7 bases at J, with 11 bases in the middle. This CDR3 spans 14 amino acids. Per germline, CDR1 LGHNA and CDR2 YNFKEQ. In DNA, the CDR3 is TGTGCCAGCAGCCAAGGGACTAGGGGGCAGCCCCAGCATTTT. It codes for CASSQGTRGQPQHF.

The chain employs TRBV7-8 and TRBJ2-3; D possibly corresponds to TRBD1 (5 bases). Germline V CDR1 and CDR2: SGHVS, FQNEAQ. V was pared by 4 bases and J by 8 bases, with 7 bases between. CDR3 size: 11 residues. CDR3 in DNA: TGTGCCAGCAGCTATCAGGGTACGCAGTATTTT. Translated, it gives CASSYQGTQYF.

This clone appeared a single time. The chain is built from TRBV6-2 or TRBV6-3 and TRBJ1-5; TRBD1 might be the D (6 bases). V lost 1 base, J lost 6 bases, and 13 bases lay in between. CDR1 and CDR2 from the germline V gene are MNHEY and SVGEGT. CDR3 length: 15 residues. CDR3 DNA: TGTGCCAGCAGTTACTGGGGGGCGTTTTCTCAGCCCCAGCATTTT. This translates into CASSYWGAFSQPQHF.

The chain uses TRBV5-6 and TRBJ2-3; D might be TRBD2 (5 bases). Per germline, CDR1 SGHDT and CDR2 YYEEEE. This CDR3 region has 16 residues. V dropped 3 bases and J dropped 0 bases, with 14 bases sitting between them. CDR3 in amino acids: CASSWRWTESTDTQYF. The CDR3 DNA follows: TGTGCCAGCAGCTGGAGGTGGACGGAGAGCACAGATACGCAGTATTTT.

The CDR3: CASSQEGTGGNEQYF. CDR3 DNA sequence: TGCGCCAGCAGCCAAGAGGGGACAGGGGGCAACGAGCAGTACTTC. This chain connects TRBV4-1 to TRBJ2-7; 12 positions match TRBD1. Looked up from germline, CDR1 is MGHRA and CDR2 is YSYEKL. The CDR3 spans 15 residues. J lost 5 bases, V lost 0 bases, and 2 bases had no gene match.

This rearrangement joins TRBV27 to TRBJ1-2, with D maybe TRBD1 (5 bases). V lost 7 bases and J lost 8, with 20 bases in between. The CDR3 spans 14 residues. CDR1 is MNHEY and CDR2 is SMNVEV in the germline V gene (reference sequence). CDR3 amino acids: CASTRVLGTGGYTF. Here the CDR3 DNA reads TGTGCCAGCACCCGCGTTCTGGGGACTGGGGGCTACACCTTC.

V is TRBV13 and J is TRBJ2-3, with TRBD2 as a possible D gene (5 bases). The germline CDR1 and CDR2 sequences are PRHDT and FYEKMQ (reference sequence). V was shortened by 9 bases and J by 2 bases, with 18 bases between the two germline ends. The CDR3 sequence is 15 residues long. The CDR3 here is CASSRSGTYTDTQYF. The CDR3 nucleotides read TGTGCCAGTAGCCGATCGGGAACATACACAGATACGCAGTATTTT.

The chain employs TRBV4-1 and TRBJ1-5; D may be TRBD1 (6 bases). This CDR3 comprises 14 residues. V was trimmed by 0 bases and J by 7 bases, leaving 10 bases between them. In germline, CDR1 is MGHRA, CDR2 YSYEKL. CDR3 nucleotide sequence: TGCGCCAGCAGCCAAGATAGGGGGGCCCAGCCCCAGCATTTT. It translates to CASSQDRGAQPQHF.

This sequence joins TRBV10-3 and TRBJ2-4, with 8 nucleotides matching TRBD1. The germline V gene encodes CDR1 ENHRY and CDR2 SYGVKD. This CDR3 contains 15 residues. V lost 0 bases, J lost 10 bases, and 8 bases stayed unmatched. In DNA form, the CDR3 reads TGTGCCATCAGTGAGTCTCGGGACAGGTCGGCAATTCAGTACTTC. Its protein is CAISESRDRSAIQYF.

The chain uses TRBV20-1 and TRBJ2-7, with D unclear. CDR1 is DFQATT, CDR2 SNEGSKA, per germline (reference sequence). This CDR3 spans 11 amino acids. Trimming took 3 bases from V and 3 from J, leaving 6 bases between them. The CDR3 sequence is CSARANYEQYF. CDR3 bases: TGCAGTGCTAGGGCTAACTACGAGCAGTACTTC.

This clone showed up just a few times. The gene calls are TRBV19 and TRBJ1-1, with no clear D. CDR1 is LNHDA, CDR2 SQIVND, per germline (reference sequence). This CDR3 spans 15 amino acids. V lost 3 bases to trimming and J lost 4 bases, with 15 bases between them. The CDR3: CASSILDSGSTEAFF. For the CDR3, the DNA is TGTGCCAGTAGTATTCTCGACTCGGGGAGCACTGAAGCTTTCTTT.